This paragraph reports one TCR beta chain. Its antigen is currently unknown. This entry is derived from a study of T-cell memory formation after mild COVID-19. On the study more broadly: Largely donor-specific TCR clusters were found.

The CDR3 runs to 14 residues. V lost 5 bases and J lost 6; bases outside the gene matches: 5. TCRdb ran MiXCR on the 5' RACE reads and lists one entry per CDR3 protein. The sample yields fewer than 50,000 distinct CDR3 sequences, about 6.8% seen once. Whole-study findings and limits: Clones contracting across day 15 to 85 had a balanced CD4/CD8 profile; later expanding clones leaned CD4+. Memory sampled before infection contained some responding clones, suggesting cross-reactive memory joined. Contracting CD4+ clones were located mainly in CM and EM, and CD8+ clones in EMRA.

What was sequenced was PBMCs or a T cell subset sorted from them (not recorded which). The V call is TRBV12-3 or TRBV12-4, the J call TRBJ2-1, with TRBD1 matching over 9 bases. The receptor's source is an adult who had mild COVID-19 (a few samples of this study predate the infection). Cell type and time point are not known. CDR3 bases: TGTGCCAGCAGTCGCGACAGGGGGTCCAATGAGCAGTTCTTC. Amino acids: CASSRDRGSNEQFF.